This record looks at one TCR beta chain sequence and its context. As yet, its antigen is unknown. TCRdb called the 5' RACE reads again in MiXCR, with one record for every CDR3 protein. Among about 480,000 distinct CDR3 sequences, more than 15% were seen once, and the ten largest hold just over 1%. These data come from a study of CD8 T cells in ankylosing spondylitis. Study-wide points: Several highly homologous variants made up a TCR beta motif that seemed to typify ankylosing spondylitis blood.

Sequencing was performed on blood, either unsorted or a sorted T cell fraction (not recorded which). This TCR came from a male donor with ankylosing spondylitis.

The CDR3 reads CASSSSEGAREKLFF. In nucleotides, the CDR3 is TGTGCCAGCAGTTCGTCAGAGGGGGCGAGGGAAAAACTGTTTTTT. J is TRBJ1-4 and V is TRBV28, with 7 bases identical to TRBD1. J lost 8 bases, V lost 4 bases, and 10 bases had no gene match. The germline CDR1 and CDR2 sequences are MDHEN and SYDVKM. CDR3 length: 15 amino acids.